Given below is one TCR beta chain in context. This sample was taken from a study of blood T cells in healthy people across ages. A J-beta primer mix and a sample-barcoded 5' primer were used in a second PCR of about 7 to 12 cycles. Using its own MiXCR run on the 5' RACE reads, TCRdb lists one record per CDR3 protein. This table has 780,000 or so distinct CDR3 sequences, 20% to 25% appearing once. The CDR3 covers 15 residues. Germline-derived CDR1 and CDR2 are DFQATT and SNEGSKA (reference sequence). Trimming stripped 0 bases from V and 3 bases from J, with 15 bases between. The sample was also reused in another study, on T cells of mothers and their children. That work states: For cDNA synthesis, the complete extracted RNA was used (1.5 ug per 15 ul).

This receptor was obtained from a boy aged 5 to 17 in good health. This chain connects TRBV20-1 to TRBJ2-7, with a weak D call TRBD1 (5 bases). Input material: blood. The CDR3, as DNA: TGCAGTGCTAGAGATTTGCAGGGTCCCATCTACGAGCAGTACTTC. This translates into CSARDLQGPIYEQYF.